This entry lists 31 T cell receptor beta chains sequenced from one sample in a study of PD-1 blockade in classical Hodgkin lymphoma. Clones were read by immunoSEQ multiplex PCR, and TCRdb kept only the in-frame ones, dropping some. The sample lists approximately 18,000 clones; roughly three quarters were seen once. Sample time point: cycle 4 day 1 (C4D1), after six to seven weeks of nivolumab. Every single patient, without exception, relapsed after autologous stem cell transplantation, and brentuximab vedotin exposure varied. By magnetic negative selection, CD4+ T cells were purified from thawed PBMCs. Sequenced here: CD4+ T cells from blood, sampled before the fourth cycle of nivolumab. These receptors were obtained from a human donor with classical Hodgkin lymphoma.

The V and J genes are TRBV28 and TRBJ2-1; D may match TRBD1 or TRBD2 (7 bases each). Per the germline V gene, CDR1 is MDHEN and CDR2 is SYDVKM. The CDR3 covers 14 residues. The germline V and J ends were trimmed by 6 bases and 6 bases, with 15 bases remaining between them. CDR3 DNA sequence: TGTGCCAGCAGGTCGACAGGGAGGGGCAATGAGCAGTTCTTC. Its translation: CASRSTGRGNEQFF.

CDR3 DNA sequence: TGTGCCATCAGTGACCTCTATGGCTACACCTTC. Its protein product is CAISDLYGYTF. The chain recombines TRBV10-3 with TRBJ1-2; D remains unclear. The germline V gene encodes CDR1 ENHRY and CDR2 SYGVKD. V shed 3 bases and J shed 4 bases, with 3 bases lying between them. This CDR3 is built from 11 residues.

This clone was counted a single time. This chain joins TRBV5-1 and TRBJ1-4, with unresolved D. Germline CDR1 and CDR2: SGHRS and YFSETQ. V lost 1 base and J lost 4, with 5 bases in between. The CDR3 is 13 residues long. CDR3 region: CASSLRVNEKLFF. DNA for the CDR3: TGCGCCAGCAGCTTGCGAGTTAATGAAAAACTGTTTTTT.

The chain carries TRBV25-1 and TRBJ2-7, with D possibly being TRBD1 or TRBD2 (5 bases each). Germline V gives CDR1 MGHDK, CDR2 SYGVNS. The CDR3 length is 14 residues. V lost 8 bases and J lost 6, with 20 bases in between. For the CDR3, the DNA is TGTGCCAGCGAAAAGGACTGGGGGAGTAGCGAGCAGTACTTC. It is translated as CASEKDWGSSEQYF.

This rearrangement joins TRBV7-9 to TRBJ1-4; D remains ambiguous. The germline V and J ends were trimmed by 7 bases and 4 bases, with 16 bases remaining between them. This CDR3 spans 15 amino acids. Germline V gives CDR1 SEHNR, CDR2 FQNEAQ (reference sequence). The CDR3: CASTPGRGHNEKLFF. Written as DNA, the CDR3 is TGTGCCAGCACCCCAGGTCGCGGTCATAATGAAAAACTGTTTTTT.

Worth noting for this clone: At the DNA level, this CDR3 is encoded by other sequences in the same sample as well. The chain combines TRBV29-1 with TRBJ2-3; 12 nucleotides align to TRBD2. J lost 0 bases, V lost 6 bases, and 1 base had no gene match. Germline V gene data show CDR1 as SQVTM and CDR2 as ANQGSEA. There are 14 residues in the CDR3. The CDR3 DNA sequence: TGCAGCGTCGGGACTAGCGGGAGCACAGATACGCAGTATTTT. Translation gives CSVGTSGSTDTQYF.

The V and J genes are TRBV5-1 and TRBJ2-7, with 9 bases matching TRBD2. Germline values: CDR1 SGHRS, CDR2 YFSETQ. The CDR3 spans 14 residues. J was trimmed by 5 bases and V by 2 bases; bases with no gene match: 5. The CDR3 protein is CASSLASGNHEQYF. In DNA form, the CDR3 reads TGCGCCAGCAGCTTAGCTAGCGGGAACCACGAGCAGTACTTC.

The chain carries TRBV7-9 and TRBJ2-5; D is tentatively TRBD1 or TRBD2 (6 bases each). V was shortened by 4 bases and J by 5 bases, with 17 bases between the two germline ends. Looked up from germline, CDR1 is SEHNR and CDR2 is FQNEAQ (reference sequence). CDR3 length equals 15 residues. This chain's CDR3 is CASSSVQGGGETQYF. The CDR3 nucleotides are TGTGCCAGCAGCTCAGTACAGGGTGGAGGGGAGACCCAGTACTTC.

Here the CDR3 reads CASRKGGGGWSYNEQFF. CDR3 DNA: TGTGCCAGCAGAAAGGGTGGAGGCGGGTGGTCCTACAATGAGCAGTTCTTC. The rearrangement links TRBV27 to TRBJ2-1; D possibly corresponds to TRBD2 (5 bases). V was cut by 6 bases and J by 1 base, with 19 bases left in between. The CDR3 consists of 17 residues. The germline CDR1 and CDR2 sequences are MNHEY and SMNVEV (reference sequence).

The chain links TRBV28 to TRBJ2-1; 8 nucleotides align to TRBD2. V lost 8 bases to trimming and J lost 6 bases; unmatched junction nucleotides: 18. CDR3 length equals 17 residues. The germline V gene has CDR1 MDHEN and CDR2 SYDVKM. The CDR3 DNA sequence: TGTGCCAGCCCCCCCCCGGGGAACGGGAGGGCCGTCAATGAGCAGTTCTTC. Its protein is CASPPPGNGRAVNEQFF.

This clone occurred once. V gene TRBV5-1 combines with J gene TRBJ2-6; D not resolved. This CDR3 has 13 residues. V gave up 5 bases and J gave up 0 bases, with 3 bases separating them. CDR1 and CDR2 (germline): SGHRS, YFSETQ. The CDR3 nucleotides read TGCGCCAGCAGAAACTCTGGGGCCAACGTCCTGACTTTC. Protein product: CASRNSGANVLTF. Supplemented by reference TRBV5-1 and TRBJ2-6, the full variable domain reads KAGVTQTPRYLIKTRGQQVTLSCSPISGHRSVSWYQQTPGQGLQFLFEYFSETQRNKGNFPGRFSGRQFSNSRSEMNVSTLELGDSALYLCASRNSGANVLTFGAGSRLTVL.

The chain recombines TRBV19 with TRBJ2-2; TRBD2 matches at 13 bases. V gave up 2 bases and J gave up 4 bases; unmatched junction bases: 7. The CDR3 is made up of 18 amino acids. Germline CDR1 is LNHDA and CDR2 is SQIVND (reference sequence). CDR3 nucleotide sequence: TGTGCCAGTAGTATACTGTCGGGACTAGCGGGAAGCACCGGGGAGCTGTTTTTT. The encoded protein is CASSILSGLAGSTGELFF. The full variable domain, in which reference TRBV19 and TRBJ2-2 provide the parts outside the CDR3, is DGGITQSPKYLFRKEGQNVTLSCEQNLNHDAMYWYRQDPGQGLRLIYYSQIVNDFQKGDIAEGYSVSREKKESFPLTVTSAQKNPTAFYLCASSILSGLAGSTGELFFGEGSRLTVL.

J is TRBJ2-7 and V is TRBV11-2; TRBD2 matches at 15 bases. In germline, CDR1 is SGHAT, CDR2 FQNNGV. The CDR3 extends over 18 amino acids. V shed 4 bases, J shed 0 bases, and the junction held 7 bases outside the gene matches. CDR3 nucleotide sequence: TGTGCCAGCAGCTCTGGACTAGCGGGAGGGCCCGTCTCCTACGAGCAGTACTTC. The encoded protein is CASSSGLAGGPVSYEQYF. The full variable domain, with the rest looked up from reference TRBV11-2 and TRBJ2-7, is EAGVAQSPRYKIIEKRQSVAFWCNPISGHATLYWYQQILGQGPKLLIQFQNNGVVDDSQLPKDRFSAERLKGVDSTLKIQPAKLEDSAVYLCASSSGLAGGPVSYEQYFGPGTRLTVT.

The chain uses TRBV19 and TRBJ2-3; 10 bases agree with TRBD2. There are 19 residues in the CDR3. Looked up from germline, CDR1 is LNHDA and CDR2 is SQIVND (reference sequence). Losses at the gene ends were 7 bases for V and 1 base for J; bases not matched to a gene: 17. The CDR3 here is CASNPSGSLGGFGTDTQYF. The CDR3 DNA reads TGTGCCAGTAATCCTAGCGGGAGCTTGGGGGGATTTGGCACAGATACGCAGTATTTT.

The chain carries TRBV10-1 and TRBJ2-3; D is uncertain. The germline CDR1 and CDR2 sequences are WNHNN and SYGVQD (reference sequence). The CDR3 spans 15 residues. The V gene lost 6 bases and the J gene lost 0 bases, with 13 bases spanning the gap. CDR3 sequence (DNA): TGCGCCAGCAGAGCCACTTTTTCTAGCACAGATACGCAGTATTTT. Amino acids: CASRATFSSTDTQYF.

This clone has more than one count but fewer than ten. The V call is TRBV5-8, the J call TRBJ1-5; D possibly corresponds to TRBD1 (5 bases). From germline, CDR1 is SGHTS and CDR2 YDEGEE. The CDR3 has 15 residues. The V end lost 4 bases, the J end lost 2 bases, and 13 bases lay between the germline ends. The CDR3 here is CASSPGTWGNQPQHF. CDR3 DNA: TGTGCCAGCAGCCCCGGGACGTGGGGCAATCAGCCCCAGCATTTT.

CDR3 DNA sequence: TGCGCCAGCAGCTTGGGAGGGGTGACTAATGAAAAACTGTTTTTT. Its translation: CASSLGGVTNEKLFF. The rearrangement links TRBV5-1 to TRBJ1-4, with D maybe TRBD1 (5 bases). V lost 0 bases to trimming and J lost 2 bases, with 8 bases between them. Germline CDR1 reads SGHRS; CDR2 reads YFSETQ. This CDR3 has 15 amino acids.

The chain joins TRBV6-6 to TRBJ2-3; 8 bases match TRBD2. V shed 5 bases and J 1 base; nucleotides not matched to a gene: 2. CDR1 is MNHNY and CDR2 is SVGAGI in the germline V gene (reference sequence). The CDR3 covers 14 residues. The CDR3 DNA is TGTGCCAGCAGTAGCGGGAGTGGCACAGATACGCAGTATTTT. This gives the protein CASSSGSGTDTQYF.

The chain has TRBV28 and TRBJ2-1; D unresolved. The V end was cut by 8 bases, the J end by 4 bases, with 6 bases between. Germline CDR1 and CDR2: MDHEN and SYDVKM. This CDR3 has 11 amino acids. The CDR3 loop is CASGTYNEQFF. CDR3 in DNA: TGTGCCAGCGGTACATACAATGAGCAGTTCTTC.

The rearrangement links TRBV29-1 to TRBJ2-4; either TRBD1 or TRBD2 may supply D (5 bases each). CDR1 is SQVTM and CDR2 is ANQGSEA in the germline V gene. This CDR3 contains 14 residues. The ends were cut back, 4 bases at V and 0 bases at J, with 10 bases in the middle. The CDR3 region is CSVVAGTAKNIQYF. As DNA, the CDR3 is TGCAGCGTTGTGGCAGGGACAGCCAAAAACATTCAGTACTTC. Full variable domain (rest looked up from reference TRBV29-1 and TRBJ2-4): SAVISQKPSRDICQRGTSLTIQCQVDSQVTMMFWYRQQPGQSLTLIATANQGSEATYESGFVIDKFPISRPNLTFSTLTVSNMSPEDSSIYLCSVVAGTAKNIQYFGAGTRLSVL.

This chain joins TRBV28 and TRBJ1-4; TRBD1 agrees at 8 bases. The germline V gene encodes CDR1 MDHEN and CDR2 SYDVKM. This CDR3 spans 15 amino acids. V dropped 3 bases and J dropped 5; count of bases not matched to a gene: 5. The CDR3 protein is CASSFPGQENEKLFF. The CDR3 coding sequence is TGTGCCAGCAGTTTCCCGGGACAGGAGAATGAAAAACTGTTTTTT.

The chain joins TRBV7-8 to TRBJ2-7, with D perhaps matching TRBD1 or TRBD2 (5 bases each). From germline, CDR1 is SGHVS and CDR2 FQNEAQ. Trimming left V 0 bases short and J 2 bases short, with 11 bases between. The CDR3 runs to 15 residues. CDR3 nucleotide sequence: TGTGCCAGCAGCTTAGCGTATCAGGGAGCCTACGAGCAGTACTTC. Translation gives CASSLAYQGAYEQYF.

V usage is TRBV6-6 and J usage is TRBJ2-1; 12 nucleotides line up with TRBD2. Germline values: CDR1 MNHNY, CDR2 SVGAGI (reference sequence). The J segment lost 8 bases and the V segment lost 8 bases, leaving 7 bases of the junction unmatched. CDR3 size: 14 residues. The chain's CDR3 is CASQSLAGGYEQFF. The CDR3 DNA reads as TGTGCCAGCCAGAGCCTAGCGGGAGGGTATGAGCAGTTCTTC.

The chain carries TRBV29-1 and TRBJ2-7, with D hard to call. Germline-derived CDR1 and CDR2 are SQVTM and ANQGSEA. Trimming took off 5 bases at V and 2 bases at J, with 7 bases between the two ends. The CDR3 consists of 11 residues. The CDR3 sequence is CSVHDAYEQYF. The CDR3 nucleotides read TGCAGCGTTCATGACGCCTACGAGCAGTACTTC.

This clone came up a few times. This chain's CDR3 is CASRRGGGLTDTQYF. DNA of the CDR3: TGTGCCAGCAGAAGAGGGGGTGGCCTCACAGATACGCAGTATTTT. The V and J genes are TRBV6-5 and TRBJ2-3; perhaps TRBD1 as D (6 bases). Germline-derived CDR1 and CDR2 are MNHEY and SVGAGI. CDR3 length: 15 amino acids. The ends were cut back, 6 bases at V and 2 bases at J, with 15 bases in the middle.

In nucleotides, the CDR3 is TGTGCCAGCAGCCCCGCTCGGAGGACTAATGAAAAACTGTTTTTT. Translated: CASSPARRTNEKLFF. The chain combines TRBV13 with TRBJ1-4; unclear D gene. The CDR3 sequence is 15 residues long. Germline V CDR1 and CDR2: PRHDT, FYEKMQ (reference sequence). V was cut by 5 bases and J by 2 bases, with 12 bases left in between.

The J gene is TRBJ2-5, the V gene TRBV2; TRBD1 agrees at 8 bases. V lost 5 bases and J lost 2; bases outside the gene matches: 4. The CDR3 contains 14 residues. Germline CDR1 and CDR2: SNHLY and FYNNEI. The DNA of the CDR3 is TGTGCCAGCAGTACTGGGACAGGACAAGAGACCCAGTACTTC. Translating it yields CASSTGTGQETQYF.

The chain couples TRBV18 to TRBJ2-3; TRBD2 agrees at 7 bases. Germline V CDR1 and CDR2: KGHSH, LQKENI. This CDR3 has 16 residues. The ends lost 1 base at V and 2 bases at J; junction bases unmatched: 6. CDR3 nucleotide sequence: TGTGCCAGCTCACCACGCCACGGGGGGATCACAGATACGCAGTATTTT. It specifies CASSPRHGGITDTQYF.

This CDR3 reads CASSQDLGGRSNQPQHF. CDR3 nucleotides: TGCGCCAGCAGCCAAGATTTGGGGGGAAGGAGCAATCAGCCCCAGCATTTT. The chain links TRBV4-1 to TRBJ1-5; tentatively, D is TRBD1 (5 bases). The V end was cut by 0 bases, the J end by 1 base, with 13 bases between. Germline V gene data show CDR1 as MGHRA and CDR2 as YSYEKL. The CDR3 contains 17 residues.

The gene calls are TRBV12-1 and TRBJ2-1; the D call of TRBD2 is as the table states it, not checked on the DNA. TRBV12-1 is described as a pseudogene. The CDR3 has 16 residues. CDR3 nucleotides: TGTGCCAGCAGCTTCGAGACTAGCGGGAATTATAGTGAGCAGTTCTTC. This encodes CASSFETSGNYSEQFF.

V and J are TRBV28 and TRBJ1-5; 7 bases match TRBD1. The V gene end was trimmed by 5 bases and the J gene end by 2 bases; junction bases not matched to a gene: 12. CDR3 length equals 17 residues. Germline V CDR1 and CDR2: MDHEN, SYDVKM. The CDR3 loop is CASSIKVGRGGNQPQHF. Here the CDR3 DNA reads TGTGCCAGCAGTATAAAGGTCGGCAGGGGGGGCAATCAGCCCCAGCATTTT.